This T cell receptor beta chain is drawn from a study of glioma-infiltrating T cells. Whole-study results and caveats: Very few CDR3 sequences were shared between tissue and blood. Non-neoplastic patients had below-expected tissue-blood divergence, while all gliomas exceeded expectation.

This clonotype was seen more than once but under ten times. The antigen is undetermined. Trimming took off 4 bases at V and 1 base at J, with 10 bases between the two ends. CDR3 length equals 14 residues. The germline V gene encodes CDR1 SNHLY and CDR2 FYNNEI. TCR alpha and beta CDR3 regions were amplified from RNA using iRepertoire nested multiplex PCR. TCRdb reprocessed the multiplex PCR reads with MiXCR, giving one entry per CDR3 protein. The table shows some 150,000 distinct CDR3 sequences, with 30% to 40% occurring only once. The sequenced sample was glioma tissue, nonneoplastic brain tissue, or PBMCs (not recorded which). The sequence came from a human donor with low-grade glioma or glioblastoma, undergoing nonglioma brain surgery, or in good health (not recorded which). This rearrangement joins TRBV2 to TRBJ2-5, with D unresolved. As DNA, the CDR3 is TGTGCCAGCAGTGGAGCTGGGGTCCAAGAGACCCAGTACTTC. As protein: CASSGAGVQETQYF. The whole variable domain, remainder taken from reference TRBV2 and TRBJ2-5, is EPEVTQTPSHQVTQMGQEVILRCVPISNHLYFYWYRQILGQKVEFLVSFYNNEISEKSEIFDDQFSVERPDGSNFTLKIRSTKLEDSAMYFCASSGAGVQETQYFGPGTRLLVL.